This T cell receptor beta chain was obtained from a study of T cells in Graves' hyperthyroidism and ophthalmopathy. General study results and limits: Blood samples included most of the expanded thyroid clonotypes exceeding 0.001. The authors' 13 V-J model separated ophthalmopathy from stable hyperthyroidism.

Patients affected by ophthalmopathy presented a Clinical Activity Score of at least 3, a NOSPECS grade of at least 4, and disease duration below 3 months. The authors obtained PBMCs from roughly 9.7 ml of fresh peripheral blood. From RNA transcripts, TCR beta CDR3 regions were amplified. The TCR CDR3 was amplified in a first-round RT-PCR using the HTBI primer set. TCRdb used MiXCR to reprocess the multiplex PCR reads, holding one entry per CDR3 protein. The data show 250,000 to 300,000 distinct CDR3 sequences, roughly 19% seen once. For this clonotype: Its antigen remains unknown.

The CDR3 has 11 amino acids. The V and J ends lost 5 bases and 8 bases respectively, with 8 bases between them. Germline lookup yields CDR1 SGHRS and CDR2 YFSETQ. Sequencing was carried out using blood. This rearrangement joins TRBV5-1 to TRBJ2-1; D remains ambiguous. The TCR sequence derives from a man aged 50 to 60 with Graves' ophthalmopathy. CDR3 coding DNA: TGCGCCAGCAGGTCCGTGGATGAGCAGTTCTTC. Protein sequence: CASRSVDEQFF.